This entry lists 10 T cell receptor beta chains sequenced from one sample in a study of response to subunit inactivated influenza vaccine. TCRdb used MiXCR to reprocess the RT-PCR reads, holding one entry per CDR3 protein. The table has roughly 500,000 distinct CDR3 sequences, around 21% seen once. These same data were also listed under a study on T cells expressing NK-cell markers. As that study records: UMIs were included in TCR beta cDNA generated by 5'RACE template switching.

The sequencing used CD4+ T cells sorted from PBMCs, collected about 11 days after vaccination. The receptor source for this set is a man between 45 and 60 years old who received an inactivated influenza vaccine.

The rearrangement uses TRBV6-2 or TRBV6-3 and TRBJ2-1; D could derive from TRBD1 or TRBD2 (6 bases each). Between the trimmed V and J ends, which lost 6 bases and 3 bases, there was a span of 24 bases. CDR1 and CDR2 from the germline V gene are MNHEY and SVGEGT. The CDR3 extends over 18 amino acids. CDR3 DNA sequence: TGTGCCAGCAGCTCGGACCTCTTGGGGGGCGTCCACTACAATGAGCAGTTCTTC. Translation gives CASSSDLLGGVHYNEQFF.

This chain links TRBV29-1 with TRBJ2-7, with a tentative D call TRBD2 (5 bases). Germline V gene sequence: CDR1 SQVTM, CDR2 ANQGSEA. The CDR3 sequence is 13 residues long. Trimming stripped 7 bases from V and 6 bases from J, with 19 bases between. The CDR3 reads CSATGRGRREQYF. The CDR3 DNA is TGCAGCGCGACCGGACGGGGTAGGCGCGAGCAGTACTTC.

The rearrangement links TRBV7-2 to TRBJ2-7; D is ambiguous. The germline V gene encodes CDR1 SGHTA and CDR2 FQGNSA. This CDR3 region has 11 residues. Trimming shortened V by 1 base and J by 5 bases, and 3 bases separated the two germline ends. CDR3 DNA sequence: TGTGCCAGCAGCTTAGTAGACGAGCAGTACTTC. Translation gives CASSLVDEQYF.

The chain couples TRBV28 to TRBJ2-5; 14 nucleotides align to TRBD2. V was pared by 6 bases and J by 3 bases, with 12 bases of the junction left unmatched. Germline-derived CDR1 and CDR2 are MDHEN and SYDVKM. The CDR3 has 18 residues. The CDR3 here is CASRTGTSGSHRKETQYF. In nucleotides, the CDR3 is TGTGCCAGCAGGACCGGGACTAGCGGGAGCCATCGCAAAGAGACCCAGTACTTC.

The chain combines TRBV5-6 with TRBJ1-4, with D possibly matching TRBD1 (5 bases). This CDR3 has 13 amino acids. V lost 1 base and J lost 14, with 15 bases in between. CDR1 and CDR2 (germline): SGHDT, YYEEEE. The CDR3 region has the DNA TGTGCCAGCAGCTTGCGGGACGGCCGTTCGCTGTTTTTT. Amino acid sequence: CASSLRDGRSLFF.

Many counts were recorded for this clonotype. The V gene is TRBV20-1, the J gene TRBJ1-4; 9 nucleotides align to TRBD1. Germline V lookup: CDR1 DFQATT, CDR2 SNEGSKA (reference sequence). The CDR3 extends over 15 amino acids. V lost 5 bases, J lost 6 bases, and 10 bases stayed unmatched. CDR3 bases: TGCAGTGCTCACCCCGAACAGGGGGCCCATGAAAAACTGTTTTTT. Translation gives CSAHPEQGAHEKLFF.

The genes are TRBV20-1 and TRBJ1-2, with no clear D. The germline V gene encodes CDR1 DFQATT and CDR2 SNEGSKA (reference sequence). The V and J ends lost 1 base and 3 bases respectively, with 18 bases between them. CDR3 length equals 16 residues. CDR3 amino acids: CSARATSRWPHYGYTF. As DNA, the CDR3 is TGCAGTGCTAGAGCGACAAGTAGATGGCCTCACTATGGCTACACCTTC.

The V call is TRBV10-3, the J call TRBJ2-5; D is perhaps TRBD2 (7 bases). The CDR3 runs to 13 residues. CDR1 and CDR2 (germline): ENHRY, SYGVKD. The V and J ends lost 4 bases and 5 bases respectively, with 11 bases between them. This chain's CDR3 is CAISGGGRETQYF. CDR3 in DNA: TGTGCCATCAGTGGGGGGGGCCGGGAGACCCAGTACTTC.

The rearrangement links TRBV7-2 to TRBJ1-2; a weak D match, TRBD1 (6 bases). V lost 3 bases and J lost 7, with 12 bases in between. Germline V gene sequence: CDR1 SGHTA, CDR2 FQGNSA. The CDR3 covers 13 residues. The CDR3 here is CASSFGGAFGYTF. CDR3 bases: TGTGCCAGCAGCTTTGGGGGGGCGTTTGGCTACACCTTC.

The table lists this clonotype with a few counts. The chain uses TRBV20-1 and TRBJ1-3; D is unresolved. The germline V gene has CDR1 DFQATT and CDR2 SNEGSKA (reference sequence). V lost 4 bases, J lost 4 bases, and 14 bases lay in between. The CDR3 is made up of 14 amino acids. The CDR3 nucleotides read TGCAGTGCTACTGAAGGGAGTTCGGGAAACACCATATATTTT. Its translation: CSATEGSSGNTIYF.